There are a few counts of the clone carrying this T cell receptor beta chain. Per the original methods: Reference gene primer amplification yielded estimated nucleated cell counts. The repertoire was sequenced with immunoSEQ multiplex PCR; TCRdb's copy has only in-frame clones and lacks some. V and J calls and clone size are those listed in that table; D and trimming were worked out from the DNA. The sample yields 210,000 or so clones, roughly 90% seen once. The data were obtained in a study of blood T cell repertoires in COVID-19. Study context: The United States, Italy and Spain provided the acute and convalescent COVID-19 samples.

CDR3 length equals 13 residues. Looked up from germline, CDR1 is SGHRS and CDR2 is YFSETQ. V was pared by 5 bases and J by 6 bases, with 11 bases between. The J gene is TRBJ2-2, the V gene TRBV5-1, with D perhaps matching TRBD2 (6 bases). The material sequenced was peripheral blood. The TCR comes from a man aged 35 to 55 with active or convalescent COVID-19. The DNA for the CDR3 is TGCGCCAGCAGTCTGGGGGGTGCCGGGGAGCTGTTTTTT. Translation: CASSLGGAGELFF.